This T cell receptor beta chain was captured in a study of CD8+ T cells in alopecia areata. Treatment specified: oral pan-JAK inhibitor, 5-10 mg twice daily. With regard to this clone: Its specificity is not known.

General study points: Unlike in mice, where it was clearer, TCR sharing across patients was less clear, possibly HLA-related.

Reverse transcribed after extraction, RNA yielded cDNA as the sequencing template. Produced via immunoSEQ multiplex PCR; TCRdb's table is partial and in-frame only. The sample has a few hundred thousand clones, under 40% seen once; the top ten hold almost 0.5%. Germline V gene sequence: CDR1 SNHLY, CDR2 FYNNEI. The CDR3 is 15 amino acids. The V end lost 1 base, the J end lost 5 bases, and 14 bases lay between the germline ends. The V and J genes are TRBV2 and TRBJ2-5; D perhaps matches TRBD1 (7 bases). The source of this sequence is a human donor with alopecia areata. The specimen comprised CD4+ T cells sorted from blood, sampled at approximately week 34, from a patient treated with tofacitinib. CDR3 region: CASSEEGAGLETQYF. CDR3 in DNA: TGTGCCAGCAGTGAAGAGGGGGCGGGATTGGAGACCCAGTACTTC.